These 32 T cell receptor beta chains were sequenced from one sample in a study of shared clonotypes between healthy human individuals. Repertoires were generated with immunoSEQ multiplex PCR, while TCRdb's copy carries only in-frame clones and drops some. The sample shows about 2 million clones, about 94% of them seen only once. CD45RO-negative, CCR7-selected cells formed the naive CD8 fraction, which excluded terminally differentiated effector memory CD45RA+ cells. Sequences were obtained from naive CD8+ T cells sorted from blood. These receptor sequences come from a man between 18 and 35 years old in good health.

This rearrangement joins TRBV19 to TRBJ2-7; TRBD1 aligns across 9 bases. The CDR3 runs to 15 residues. From germline, CDR1 is LNHDA and CDR2 SQIVND (reference sequence). V lost 5 bases to trimming and J lost 1 base; unmatched junction nucleotides: 6. The CDR3 coding sequence is TGTGCCAGTAGTCTCCGGACAGGGGTATCCTACGAGCAGTACTTC. This encodes CASSLRTGVSYEQYF.

A note on this clone: The sample has other DNA sequences that encode this CDR3 too. J is TRBJ2-7 and V is TRBV5-8; TRBD1 agrees at 7 bases. This CDR3 is 13 amino acids long. From germline, CDR1 is SGHTS and CDR2 YDEGEE. Trimming removed 4 bases from V and 1 base from J; junction bases left unmatched: 2. The CDR3 coding sequence is TGTGCCAGCAGCCTACAGGGGTCCTACGAGCAGTACTTC. Translated, it gives CASSLQGSYEQYF.

This chain links TRBV10-3 with TRBJ1-1, with 8 bases identical to TRBD1. J was trimmed by 0 bases and V by 11 bases; bases with no gene match: 11. The germline V gene has CDR1 ENHRY and CDR2 SYGVKD. The CDR3 is 15 amino acids. The CDR3 sequence is CASSQGGLMNTEAFF. CDR3 DNA: TGTGCCTCGTCACAGGGGGGCCTTATGAACACTGAAGCTTTCTTT.

This sequence joins TRBV7-6 and TRBJ2-2, with 8 bases aligning to TRBD2. Unmatched junction bases numbered 1, after V lost 1 base and J lost 0 bases. The CDR3 sequence is 16 residues long. Germline CDR1 reads SGHVS; CDR2 reads FNYEAQ. CDR3 residues: CASSLEGLANTGELFF. The CDR3 coding sequence is TGTGCCAGCAGCTTAGAGGGACTAGCGAACACCGGGGAGCTGTTTTTT.

J is TRBJ1-2 and V is TRBV28; the D is unclear. The CDR3 consists of 15 residues. V was trimmed by 4 bases and J by 4 bases, leaving 16 bases between them. The germline V gene has CDR1 MDHEN and CDR2 SYDVKM. CDR3 loop: CASSYDPKDLYGYTF. The CDR3 coding sequence is TGTGCCAGCAGTTACGACCCTAAGGACCTCTATGGCTACACCTTC.

The chain employs TRBV5-6 and TRBJ2-2; the D gene is possibly TRBD2 (6 bases). Per the germline V gene, CDR1 is SGHDT and CDR2 is YYEEEE. The V and J ends lost 0 bases and 1 base respectively, with 7 bases between them. The CDR3 consists of 15 residues. The CDR3 nucleotides are TGTGCCAGCAGCTTGGTGGGAGGGAACACCGGGGAGCTGTTTTTT. Its translation is CASSLVGGNTGELFF.

The V gene is TRBV7-9, the J gene TRBJ2-7; no clear D gene. CDR1 is SEHNR, CDR2 FQNEAQ, per germline (reference sequence). The CDR3 consists of 14 residues. V lost 2 bases and J 2 bases, leaving 10 bases between the germline ends. Here the CDR3 DNA reads TGTGCCAGCAGCTTAAACAGTCCCGCCTACGAGCAGTACTTC. Protein sequence: CASSLNSPAYEQYF.

The chain is built from TRBV14 and TRBJ2-7; D assignment may be TRBD1 or TRBD2 (5 bases each). The CDR3 extends over 14 amino acids. Germline V gene lookup returns CDR1 SGHDN and CDR2 FVKESK. Trimming cost V 4 bases and J 4 bases, with 14 bases left between them. CDR3 sequence: CASSPWDRVYEQYF. CDR3 bases: TGTGCCAGCAGCCCCTGGGACCGGGTTTACGAGCAGTACTTC.

In the case of this clone: Other DNA sequences in this sample translate to the same CDR3. The chain joins TRBV27 to TRBJ2-1; tentative D call: TRBD2 (6 bases). Germline lookup yields CDR1 MNHEY and CDR2 SMNVEV (reference sequence). Trimming cost V 5 bases and J 4 bases, with 12 bases left between them. The CDR3 consists of 14 residues. For the CDR3, the DNA is TGTGCCAGCAGTCGCGCGGGGCCTTACAATGAGCAGTTCTTC. It is translated as CASSRAGPYNEQFF.

The chain employs TRBV5-1 and TRBJ2-7; 15 bases match TRBD2. The CDR3 runs to 15 residues. The J segment lost 6 bases and the V segment lost 4 bases, leaving 5 bases of the junction unmatched. From germline, CDR1 is SGHRS and CDR2 YFSETQ. The CDR3 loop is CASSIGLAGGSEQYF. The CDR3 DNA sequence: TGCGCCAGCAGCATCGGACTAGCGGGAGGGTCCGAGCAGTACTTC.

The chain couples TRBV29-1 to TRBJ2-7; D may be TRBD2 (6 bases). The V gene's germline CDR1 is SQVTM and CDR2 ANQGSEA. Trimming stripped 0 bases from V and 4 bases from J, with 13 bases between. This CDR3 spans 14 amino acids. As DNA, the CDR3 is TGCAGCGTTGAAGATCTGGCGGGAAGTTACGAGCAGTACTTC. Encoded protein: CSVEDLAGSYEQYF.

The chain links TRBV7-9 to TRBJ2-5; TRBD2 matches 9 bases. This CDR3 has 17 residues. Germline trimming cut 2 bases from V and 3 bases from J; bases unmatched to any gene: 10. Germline loops: CDR1 SEHNR, CDR2 FQNEAQ (reference sequence). This chain's CDR3 is CASSLPLAGAWEETQYF. Written as DNA, the CDR3 is TGTGCCAGCAGCTTACCATTAGCGGGAGCGTGGGAAGAGACCCAGTACTTC. The whole variable domain, remainder taken from reference TRBV7-9 and TRBJ2-5, is DTGVSQNPRHKITKRGQNVTFRCDPISEHNRLYWYRQTLGQGPEFLTYFQNEAQLEKSRLLSDRFSAERPKGSFSTLEIQRTEQGDSAMYLCASSLPLAGAWEETQYFGPGTRLLVL.

The gene calls are TRBV7-9 and TRBJ1-1; TRBD1 agrees at 11 bases. CDR3 length: 16 amino acids. The germline V gene encodes CDR1 SEHNR and CDR2 FQNEAQ (reference sequence). The V segment lost 5 bases and the J segment 3 bases; nucleotides outside the gene matches: 8. The CDR3 DNA is TGTGCCAGCAGCCCCGGACAGGGGGCGATGTACACTGAAGCTTTCTTT. Translating it yields CASSPGQGAMYTEAFF. Filled out from reference TRBV7-9 and TRBJ1-1, the complete variable domain reads DTGVSQNPRHKITKRGQNVTFRCDPISEHNRLYWYRQTLGQGPEFLTYFQNEAQLEKSRLLSDRFSAERPKGSFSTLEIQRTEQGDSAMYLCASSPGQGAMYTEAFFGQGTRLTVV.

The chain links TRBV25-1 to TRBJ2-7; D is possibly TRBD1 or TRBD2 (5 bases each). The V gene lost 5 bases and the J gene lost 2 bases, with 10 bases spanning the gap. The germline V gene encodes CDR1 MGHDK and CDR2 SYGVNS. The CDR3 is 13 amino acids. The CDR3 protein is CASSSGTTYEQYF. The DNA for the CDR3 is TGTGCCAGCAGTTCCGGGACCACCTACGAGCAGTACTTC.

J is TRBJ2-7 and V is TRBV4-1; TRBD1 is a possible D gene (6 bases). Trimming stripped 8 bases from V and 0 bases from J, with 23 bases between. Germline V gives CDR1 MGHRA, CDR2 YSYEKL. The CDR3 runs to 17 residues. The CDR3 reads CASLPAAGEESSYEQYF. CDR3 nucleotide sequence: TGCGCCAGCCTACCAGCAGCAGGGGAAGAAAGCTCCTACGAGCAGTACTTC.

This chain joins TRBV2 and TRBJ2-3; possibly TRBD1 or TRBD2 for D (6 bases each). This CDR3 spans 14 amino acids. Germline V gene data show CDR1 as SNHLY and CDR2 as FYNNEI. Trimming left V 10 bases short and J 2 bases short, with 16 bases between. The CDR3: CATREGGSTDTQYF. DNA for the CDR3: TGTGCCACCCGCGAGGGGGGTTCCACAGATACGCAGTATTTT. The full variable domain, rest sourced from reference TRBV2 and TRBJ2-3, is EPEVTQTPSHQVTQMGQEVILRCVPISNHLYFYWYRQILGQKVEFLVSFYNNEISEKSEIFDDQFSVERPDGSNFTLKIRSTKLEDSAMYFCATREGGSTDTQYFGPGTRLTVL.

The V and J genes are TRBV2 and TRBJ2-1; D remains unclear. V lost 5 bases and J 2 bases, leaving 16 bases between the germline ends. This CDR3 comprises 16 residues. CDR1 and CDR2 (germline): SNHLY, FYNNEI. The CDR3 DNA follows: TGTGCCAGCAGTCAGACCACTTCACCCGCCTACAATGAGCAGTTCTTC. This translates into CASSQTTSPAYNEQFF.

The gene calls are TRBV2 and TRBJ2-2; 10 bases align to TRBD1. This CDR3 spans 15 amino acids. Germline loops: CDR1 SNHLY, CDR2 FYNNEI. V shed 1 base and J 6 bases; nucleotides not matched to a gene: 2. Here the CDR3 DNA reads TGTGCCAGCAGTGAAGGACAGGGGGCACCCGGGGAGCTGTTTTTT. It specifies CASSEGQGAPGELFF.

The chain combines TRBV29-1 with TRBJ2-1; D possibly uses TRBD1 or TRBD2 (5 bases each). The germline V gene has CDR1 SQVTM and CDR2 ANQGSEA. CDR3 length: 13 amino acids. The germline V and J ends were trimmed by 7 bases and 5 bases, with 15 bases remaining between them. The CDR3 spells CSGGFGPNNEQFF. CDR3 DNA: TGCAGCGGGGGGTTTGGGCCTAACAATGAGCAGTTCTTC.

Details on this clone: This same CDR3 is encoded by further DNA sequences in the sample. The CDR3 here is CASSPGQSSYNEQFF. The CDR3 DNA is TGTGCCAGCTCACCGGGACAGAGCTCCTACAATGAGCAGTTCTTC. The chain couples TRBV18 to TRBJ2-1; 7 bases are a match to TRBD1. Germline V gives CDR1 KGHSH, CDR2 LQKENI. This CDR3 region has 15 residues. V lost 3 bases, J lost 0 bases, and 2 bases stayed unmatched.

Concerning this clone: Other DNA sequences in this specimen translate into the identical CDR3. The chain recombines TRBV27 with TRBJ1-1; 9 positions agree with TRBD1. Germline assignment: CDR1 MNHEY and CDR2 SMNVEV (reference sequence). The CDR3 covers 14 residues. The junction had 3 bases not matched to a gene; V was cut back by 5 bases and J by 2 bases. The CDR3 DNA reads as TGTGCCAGCAGTATACAGGGGGCTAACACTGAAGCTTTCTTT. Its protein is CASSIQGANTEAFF.

The chain recombines TRBV10-3 with TRBJ2-5, with no clear D. Germline CDR1 reads ENHRY; CDR2 reads SYGVKD. The CDR3 spans 14 residues. V was trimmed by 11 bases and J by 0 bases, leaving 16 bases between them. Here the CDR3 reads CAASSAPDQETQYF. DNA for the CDR3: TGTGCCGCATCATCAGCGCCAGACCAAGAGACCCAGTACTTC.

This clone is a singleton in its sample. This chain uses TRBV5-4 with TRBJ2-3; D is unresolved. V lost 7 bases and J lost 5, with 5 bases in between. Germline values: CDR1 SGHNT, CDR2 YYREEE (reference sequence). The CDR3 runs to 10 residues. The CDR3 sequence is CASGVDTQYF. DNA for the CDR3: TGTGCCAGCGGGGTAGATACGCAGTATTTT.

The V gene is TRBV21-1, the J gene TRBJ2-7; the table's D call, TRBD1, was not checked against the DNA. TRBV21-1 is reported as a pseudogene. This CDR3 has 17 amino acids. In DNA, the CDR3 is TGTGCCAGCAGCAAACGCGGACAGGGGAAAGGGGACTACGAGCAGTACTTC. Translating it yields CASSKRGQGKGDYEQYF.

V is TRBV27 and J is TRBJ2-7; possible D gene TRBD2, 7 bases. There are 15 residues in the CDR3. Germline assignment: CDR1 MNHEY and CDR2 SMNVEV (reference sequence). V lost 6 bases to trimming and J lost 5 bases, with 20 bases between them. CDR3 sequence (DNA): TGTGCCAGCAGGGTGGCGTTCGGGGAGGGGGACGAGCAGTACTTC. It codes for CASRVAFGEGDEQYF.

The gene calls are TRBV30 and TRBJ1-6; unclear D gene. V gave up 2 bases and J gave up 4 bases, with 15 bases separating them. The CDR3 runs 16 residues. CDR1 is GTSNPN and CDR2 is SVGIG in the germline V gene (reference sequence). The CDR3 bases are TGTGCCTGGAGTATAACTAGGCCATATTATAATTCACCCCTCCACTTT. It encodes CAWSITRPYYNSPLHF.

V gene TRBV27 combines with J gene TRBJ2-7; the D gene is possibly TRBD2 (5 bases). Germline-derived CDR1 and CDR2 are MNHEY and SMNVEV (reference sequence). This CDR3 contains 10 residues. The CDR3 region has the DNA TGTTCCCGAGGGCGAGGCGAGCAGTACTTC. Protein product: CSRGRGEQYF.

The V and J genes are TRBV5-3 and TRBJ2-7, with D tentatively TRBD2 (5 bases). TRBV5-3 is an ORF, with its function uncertain. The V gene lost 3 bases and the J gene lost 5 bases, with 12 bases spanning the gap. This CDR3 is 13 amino acids long. CDR3: CARSCRTFDEQYF. The CDR3 DNA reads as TGTGCCAGAAGCTGCCGGACTTTCGACGAGCAGTACTTC.

The chain combines TRBV5-6 with TRBJ2-5; weak D call: TRBD2 (5 bases). The V end was cut by 3 bases, the J end by 5 bases, with 11 bases between. Germline V gives CDR1 SGHDT, CDR2 YYEEEE. CDR3 length: 13 amino acids. CDR3 nucleotides: TGTGCCAGCAGCTGGGGAGACCCGGAGACCCAGTACTTC. Amino acids: CASSWGDPETQYF.

The rearrangement joins TRBV9 to TRBJ1-2; 7 bases line up with TRBD1. Per germline, CDR1 SGDLS and CDR2 YYNGEE. V gave up 4 bases and J gave up 2 bases; unmatched junction bases: 11. This CDR3 region has 16 residues. The CDR3 bases are TGTGCCAGCAGCTCTCAACCGGGACAGACAAACTATGGCTACACCTTC. This codes for CASSSQPGQTNYGYTF.

V is TRBV5-4 and J is TRBJ2-7; TRBD1 or TRBD2 may be the D gene (7 bases each). Germline values: CDR1 SGHNT, CDR2 YYREEE (reference sequence). There are 14 residues in the CDR3. Deletions cut 2 bases from V and 6 bases from J, with 15 bases between. This CDR3 reads CASSFRGGGSEQYF. In DNA, the CDR3 is TGTGCCAGCAGCTTTCGGGGAGGGGGCTCCGAGCAGTACTTC.

This clone occurred once. This chain connects TRBV6-1 to TRBJ1-3; D perhaps matches TRBD1 (6 bases). The CDR3 is 14 residues long. Germline loops: CDR1 MNHNS, CDR2 SASEGT. Trimming removed 3 bases at V and 1 base at J, with 7 bases between. The DNA for the CDR3 is TGTGCCAGCAGTGACGGACAGTCTGGAAACACCATATATTTT. Translating gives CASSDGQSGNTIYF.